These 14 T cell receptor beta chains originate from one sample sequenced in a study of T cell responses to AZD1222 COVID-19 vaccine. Repertoires were generated with immunoSEQ multiplex PCR, while TCRdb's copy carries only in-frame clones and drops some. The sample has over 150,000 clones, about nine tenths seen once. The specimen comprised peripheral blood, sampled on day 0 of AZD1222 vaccination. The source is an adult in good health.

The rearrangement uses TRBV11-2 and TRBJ1-2, with 7 positions matching TRBD1. The V and J ends lost 4 bases and 5 bases, in that order; junction bases with no gene match: 7. The germline CDR1 and CDR2 sequences are SGHAT and FQNNGV. This CDR3 has 14 amino acids. CDR3 nucleotides: TGTGCCAGCAGCTCAATAGACAGGGCGTATGGCTACACCTTC. Its protein is CASSSIDRAYGYTF.

The CDR3 spells CATSRDRVLAGELFF. In nucleotides, the CDR3 is TGTGCCACCAGCAGGGACCGAGTCCTTGCCGGGGAGCTGTTTTTT. This rearrangement joins TRBV15 to TRBJ2-2; D remains ambiguous. This CDR3 spans 15 amino acids. CDR1 LNHNV and CDR2 YYDKDF come from the germline V gene (reference sequence). The V and J ends lost 3 bases and 6 bases respectively, with 14 bases between them.

V is TRBV20-1 and J is TRBJ1-6; 7 positions match TRBD1. The CDR3 is made up of 17 amino acids. The V gene end was trimmed by 3 bases and the J gene end by 4 bases; junction bases not matched to a gene: 12. The germline V gene encodes CDR1 DFQATT and CDR2 SNEGSKA (reference sequence). The CDR3 loop reads CSASRPGQRPYNSPLHF. The CDR3 DNA reads as TGCAGTGCTAGTAGACCGGGACAGCGACCTTATAATTCACCCCTCCACTTT.

The rearrangement uses TRBV11-2 and TRBJ1-5; D gene uncertain. From germline, CDR1 is SGHAT and CDR2 FQNNGV. This CDR3 spans 13 amino acids. V lost 5 bases and J 9 bases, leaving 14 bases between the germline ends. In DNA form, the CDR3 reads TGTGCCAGCAGCCCCCAGAGGCATGGGCCCCAGCATTTT. As protein: CASSPQRHGPQHF. Full variable domain (outside the CDR3, taken from reference TRBV11-2 and TRBJ1-5): EAGVAQSPRYKIIEKRQSVAFWCNPISGHATLYWYQQILGQGPKLLIQFQNNGVVDDSQLPKDRFSAERLKGVDSTLKIQPAKLEDSAVYLCASSPQRHGPQHFGDGTRLSIL.

In this sample, this clone turned up once. The J gene is TRBJ2-7, the V gene TRBV4-3; the D gene could be TRBD1 or TRBD2 (5 bases each). The CDR3 sequence is 15 residues long. Germline CDR1 and CDR2: LGHNA and YSLEER. Deletions cut 1 base from V and 3 bases from J, with 13 bases between. The CDR3 nucleotides read TGCGCCAGCAGCCAAGGACACGGGGCAAACTACGAGCAGTACTTC. Its protein product is CASSQGHGANYEQYF.

On this clone: The sample contains more than one DNA sequence encoding this CDR3. The J gene is TRBJ1-5, the V gene TRBV5-1, with no clear D. The CDR3 spans 15 residues. Germline assignment: CDR1 SGHRS and CDR2 YFSETQ. The V end lost 0 bases, the J end lost 0 bases, and 7 bases lay between the germline ends. The CDR3 nucleotides are TGCGCCAGCAGCTTGGGGAGCGATAGCAATCAGCCCCAGCATTTT. Amino acids: CASSLGSDSNQPQHF.

V and J are TRBV19 and TRBJ1-1; possibly TRBD1 for D (5 bases). This CDR3 has 16 amino acids. Germline values: CDR1 LNHDA, CDR2 SQIVND (reference sequence). With 6 bases removed from V and 1 base from J, the gap between germline ends came to 18 bases. DNA for the CDR3: TGTGCCAGTAGCATTCCCGTGGGCAGGGAGAACACTGAAGCTTTCTTT. It codes for CASSIPVGRENTEAFF.

The chain couples TRBV6-5 to TRBJ1-2; no clear D. The CDR3 sequence is 13 residues long. CDR1 and CDR2 (germline): MNHEY, SVGAGI. V lost 5 bases to trimming and J lost 7 bases, with 14 bases between them. Here the CDR3 DNA reads TGTGCCAGCAGTACCGTGTGGATGGCTGGCTACACCTTC. This gives the protein CASSTVWMAGYTF.

The CDR3 DNA reads as TGTGCCAGCAGAGGGGTTTCGTCCTACGAGCAGTACTTC. This codes for CASRGVSSYEQYF. The rearrangement links TRBV5-4 to TRBJ2-7, with D possibly matching TRBD1 (5 bases). The CDR3 is 13 residues long. CDR1 is SGHNT and CDR2 is YYREEE in the germline V gene (reference sequence). V lost 5 bases and J lost 1, with 10 bases in between.

The V call is TRBV12-3 or TRBV12-4, the J call TRBJ2-7; D gene unclear. With 1 base removed from V and 3 bases from J, the gap between germline ends came to 4 bases. The CDR3 runs 12 residues. As DNA, the CDR3 is TGTGCCAGCAGTTTAGGGCACTACGAGCAGTACTTC. It translates to CASSLGHYEQYF.

The chain uses TRBV18 and TRBJ2-3; 14 nucleotides match TRBD2. The V gene's germline CDR1 is KGHSH and CDR2 LQKENI. The length of the CDR3 is 17 residues. The J segment lost 5 bases and the V segment lost 1 base, leaving 5 bases of the junction unmatched. The CDR3 bases are TGTGCCAGCTCACCACAGGGACTAGCGGGAGCGGGAGATACGCAGTATTTT. Encoded protein: CASSPQGLAGAGDTQYF.

This clone was seen once. J is TRBJ1-2 and V is TRBV27; D ambiguous. The CDR3 sequence is 16 residues long. Germline loops: CDR1 MNHEY, CDR2 SMNVEV (reference sequence). With 3 bases removed from V and 9 bases from J, the gap between germline ends came to 23 bases. The CDR3 spells CASSLRQAGRPLSYTF. The CDR3 DNA is TGTGCCAGCAGTTTGAGGCAGGCTGGGAGGCCTTTAAGCTACACCTTC.

The V gene is TRBV25-1, the J gene TRBJ1-2, with a possible D match to TRBD1 (6 bases). The CDR3 is made up of 15 amino acids. V was clipped by 3 bases and J by 6 bases, with 17 bases between them. Germline V CDR1 and CDR2: MGHDK, SYGVNS. CDR3 amino acids: CASSEYDRLGHGYTF. The CDR3 DNA follows: TGTGCCAGCAGTGAGTACGACAGGCTCGGGCATGGCTACACCTTC.

The chain joins TRBV21-1 to TRBJ1-1. TRBV21-1 is labeled a pseudogene. CDR3 size: 13 residues. CDR3 region: CASSKRTNTEAFF. CDR3 bases: TGTGCCAGCAGCAAAAGGACTAACACTGAAGCTTTCTTT.